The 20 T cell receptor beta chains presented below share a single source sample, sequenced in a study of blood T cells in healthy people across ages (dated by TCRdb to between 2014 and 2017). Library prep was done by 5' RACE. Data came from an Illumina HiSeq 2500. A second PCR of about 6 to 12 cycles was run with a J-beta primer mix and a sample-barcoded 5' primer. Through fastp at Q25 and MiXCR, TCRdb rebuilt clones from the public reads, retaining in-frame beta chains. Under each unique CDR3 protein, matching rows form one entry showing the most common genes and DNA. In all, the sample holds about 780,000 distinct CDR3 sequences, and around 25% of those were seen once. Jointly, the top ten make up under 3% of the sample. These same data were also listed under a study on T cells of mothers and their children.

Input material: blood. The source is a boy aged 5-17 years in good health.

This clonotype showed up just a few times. The CDR3 protein is CAISVTGQGGYNEQFF. The CDR3 nucleotides read TGTGCCATCAGCGTTACCGGACAGGGGGGGTACAATGAGCAGTTCTTC. This chain joins TRBV10-3 and TRBJ2-1, with 10 bases matching TRBD1. CDR3 size: 16 residues. With 6 bases clipped from V and 4 bases from J, the junction kept 9 bases outside the gene matches. Germline lookup yields CDR1 ENHRY and CDR2 SYGVKD.

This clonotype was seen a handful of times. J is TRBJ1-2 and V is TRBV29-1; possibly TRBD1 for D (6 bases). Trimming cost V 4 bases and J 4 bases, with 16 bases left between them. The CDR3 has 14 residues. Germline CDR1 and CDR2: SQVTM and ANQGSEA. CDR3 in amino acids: CSVGRGNAGYGYTF. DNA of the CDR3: TGCAGCGTTGGAAGGGGGAACGCGGGCTATGGCTACACCTTC.

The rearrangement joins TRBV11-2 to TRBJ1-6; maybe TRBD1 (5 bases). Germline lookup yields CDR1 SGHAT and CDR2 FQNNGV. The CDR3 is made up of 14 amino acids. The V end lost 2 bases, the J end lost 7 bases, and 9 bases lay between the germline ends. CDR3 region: CASSLRDWNSPLHF. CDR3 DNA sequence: TGTGCCAGCAGCTTAAGGGACTGGAATTCACCCCTCCACTTT.

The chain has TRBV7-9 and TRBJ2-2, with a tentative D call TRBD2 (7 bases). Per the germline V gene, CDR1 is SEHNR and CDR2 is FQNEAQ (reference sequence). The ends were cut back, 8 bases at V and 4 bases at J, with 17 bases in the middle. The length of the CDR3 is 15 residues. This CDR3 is CASGSAGAVTGELFF. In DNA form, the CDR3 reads TGTGCCAGCGGCAGTGCGGGGGCAGTCACCGGGGAGCTGTTTTTT.

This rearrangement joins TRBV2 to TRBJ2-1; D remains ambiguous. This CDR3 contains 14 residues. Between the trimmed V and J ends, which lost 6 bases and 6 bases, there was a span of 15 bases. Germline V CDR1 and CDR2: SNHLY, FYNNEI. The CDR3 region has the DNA TGTGCCAGCAGCAGCCTCGAGGCAGCCAATGAGCAGTTCTTC. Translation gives CASSSLEAANEQFF.

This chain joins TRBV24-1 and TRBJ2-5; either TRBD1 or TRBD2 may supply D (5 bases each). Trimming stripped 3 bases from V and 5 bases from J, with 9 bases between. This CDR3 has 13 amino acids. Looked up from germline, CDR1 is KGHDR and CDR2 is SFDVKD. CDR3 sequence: CATSDGGSETQYF. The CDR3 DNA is TGTGCCACCAGTGATGGGGGTTCGGAGACCCAGTACTTC.

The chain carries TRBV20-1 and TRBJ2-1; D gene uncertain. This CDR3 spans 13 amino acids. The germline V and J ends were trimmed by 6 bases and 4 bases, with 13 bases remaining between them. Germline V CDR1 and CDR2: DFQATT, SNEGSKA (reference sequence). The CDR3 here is CSAVWPPYNEQFF. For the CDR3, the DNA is TGCAGTGCCGTGTGGCCTCCATACAATGAGCAGTTCTTC.

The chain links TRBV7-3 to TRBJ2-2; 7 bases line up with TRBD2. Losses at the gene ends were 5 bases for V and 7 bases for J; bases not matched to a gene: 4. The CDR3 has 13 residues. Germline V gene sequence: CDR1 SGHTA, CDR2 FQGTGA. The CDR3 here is CASSPGEGGELFF. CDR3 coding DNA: TGTGCCAGCAGCCCTGGGGAGGGCGGGGAGCTGTTTTTT.

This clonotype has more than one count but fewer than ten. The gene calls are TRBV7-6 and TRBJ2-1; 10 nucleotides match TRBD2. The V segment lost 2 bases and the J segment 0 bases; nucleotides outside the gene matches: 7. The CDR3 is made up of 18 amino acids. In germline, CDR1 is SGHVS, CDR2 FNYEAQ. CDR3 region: CASSLPLAGGSSYNEQFF. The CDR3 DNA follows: TGTGCCAGCAGCTTACCCTTAGCGGGGGGCAGCTCCTACAATGAGCAGTTCTTC.

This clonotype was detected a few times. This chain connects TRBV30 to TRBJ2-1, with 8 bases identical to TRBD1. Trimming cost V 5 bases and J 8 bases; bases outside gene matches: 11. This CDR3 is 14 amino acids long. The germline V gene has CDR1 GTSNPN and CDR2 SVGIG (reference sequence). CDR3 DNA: TGTGCCTGGGGTAAAGGACAGGGAATCGATGAGCAGTTCTTC. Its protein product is CAWGKGQGIDEQFF.

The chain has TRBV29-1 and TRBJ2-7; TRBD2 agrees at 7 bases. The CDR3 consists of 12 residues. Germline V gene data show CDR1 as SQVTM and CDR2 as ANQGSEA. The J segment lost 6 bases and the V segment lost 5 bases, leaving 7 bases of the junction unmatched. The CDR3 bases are TGCAGCGTTCTAGCGGAATTGGGCGAGCAGTACTTC. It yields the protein CSVLAELGEQYF.

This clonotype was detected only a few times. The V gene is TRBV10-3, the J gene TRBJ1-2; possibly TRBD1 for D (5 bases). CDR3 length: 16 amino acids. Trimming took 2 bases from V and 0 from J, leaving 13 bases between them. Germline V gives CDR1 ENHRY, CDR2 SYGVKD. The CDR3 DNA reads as TGTGCCATCAGTGAGGGGCAGGGTAAAGCTAACTATGGCTACACCTTC. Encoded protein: CAISEGQGKANYGYTF.

For the CDR3, the DNA is TGTGCCAGCACTATTGGACAGCAGGGCGGCTACACCTTC. Its protein is CASTIGQQGGYTF. This chain links TRBV12-3 or TRBV12-4 with TRBJ1-2; TRBD1 might be the D (6 bases). The CDR3 has 13 residues. V lost 7 bases, J lost 8 bases, and 17 bases lay in between.

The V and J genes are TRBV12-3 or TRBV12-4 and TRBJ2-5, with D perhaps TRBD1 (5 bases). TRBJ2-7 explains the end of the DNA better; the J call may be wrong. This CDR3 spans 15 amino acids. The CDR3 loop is CASSFRQGESYEQYF. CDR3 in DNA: TGTGCCAGCAGTTTTAGGCAGGGCGAGTCCTACGAGCAGTACTTC.

CDR3 sequence: CASSLSLQGNTEAFF. DNA of the CDR3: TGTGCCAGCAGCTTATCTCTACAGGGGAACACTGAAGCTTTCTTT. The rearrangement links TRBV7-9 to TRBJ1-1; tentatively, D is TRBD1 (6 bases). Germline-derived CDR1 and CDR2 are SEHNR and FQNEAQ (reference sequence). CDR3 length equals 15 residues. V was shortened by 2 bases and J by 1 base, with 11 bases between the two germline ends.

This chain's CDR3 is CSISGGDSDTQYF. The CDR3, as DNA: TGCAGCATAAGCGGGGGTGACTCAGATACGCAGTATTTT. This chain joins TRBV29-1 and TRBJ2-3, with TRBD2 matching over 8 bases. CDR1 SQVTM and CDR2 ANQGSEA come from the germline V gene. The CDR3 length is 13 residues. V shed 8 bases and J 4 bases; nucleotides not matched to a gene: 8.

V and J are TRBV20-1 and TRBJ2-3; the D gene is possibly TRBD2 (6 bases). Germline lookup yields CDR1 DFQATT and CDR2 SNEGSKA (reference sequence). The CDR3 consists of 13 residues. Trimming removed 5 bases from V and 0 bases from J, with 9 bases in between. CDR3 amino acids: CSAWDLSTDTQYF. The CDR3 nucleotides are TGCAGTGCTTGGGACTTAAGCACAGATACGCAGTATTTT.

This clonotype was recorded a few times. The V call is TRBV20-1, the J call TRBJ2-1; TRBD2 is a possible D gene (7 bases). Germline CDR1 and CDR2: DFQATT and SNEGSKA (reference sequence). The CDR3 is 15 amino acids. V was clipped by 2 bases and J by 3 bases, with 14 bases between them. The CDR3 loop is CSARHTGRVYNEQFF. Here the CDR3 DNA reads TGCAGTGCTAGACATACAGGGAGGGTCTACAATGAGCAGTTCTTC.

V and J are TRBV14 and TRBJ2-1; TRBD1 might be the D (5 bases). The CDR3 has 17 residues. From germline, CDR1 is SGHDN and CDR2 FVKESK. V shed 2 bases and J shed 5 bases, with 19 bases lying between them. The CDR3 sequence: CASSQLLPGSRDNEQFF. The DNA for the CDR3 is TGTGCCAGCAGCCAACTACTCCCGGGCTCCAGGGACAATGAGCAGTTCTTC.

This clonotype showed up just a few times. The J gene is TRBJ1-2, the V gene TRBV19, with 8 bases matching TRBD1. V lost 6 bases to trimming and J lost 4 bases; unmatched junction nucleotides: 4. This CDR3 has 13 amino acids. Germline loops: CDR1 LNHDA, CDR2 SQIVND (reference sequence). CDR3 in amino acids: CASRPGGGYGYTF. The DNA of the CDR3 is TGTGCCAGTAGACCAGGGGGCGGCTATGGCTACACCTTC.